This T cell receptor (beta chain) was sequenced in a study of blood T cell repertoires in COVID-19. Study context: The United States, Italy and Spain were the sources of the acute and convalescent COVID-19 samples. T cells, B-cell-depleted T cells, or PBMCs provided the cDNA or gDNA that served as material.

Per the authors' pipeline: Nucleated cell number was recorded as an estimate derived from reference gene primer amplification. The method was immunoSEQ multiplex PCR; TCRdb's version includes in-frame clones alone and lacks a portion of them. That table furnishes V, J and clone size, whereas the DNA furnished D and trimming. The sample contains 250,000 to 300,000 clones, 83% of which appear only once. CDR1 is GTSNPN, CDR2 SVGIG, per germline (reference sequence). V was cut by 4 bases and J by 1 base, with 19 bases left in between. This CDR3 has 16 residues. This TCR was recovered from an elderly man with acute or convalescent COVID-19. Sequenced: peripheral blood. The genes are TRBV30 and TRBJ1-1; D gene uncertain. The CDR3 spells CAWIPPGVSRNTEAFF. The CDR3 coding sequence is TGTGCCTGGATCCCCCCCGGTGTTAGTCGGAACACTGAAGCTTTCTTT.